This passage covers 15 T cell receptor beta chains from one sample sequenced in a study of blood T cell repertoires in COVID-19. The assay was immunoSEQ multiplex PCR, and TCRdb's table has in-frame clones only and misses some. The sample consists of 250,000 or so clones, 84% of them appearing once. The sample comprised PBMCs or T cells enriched from blood (not recorded which). Source of these receptors: a middle-aged man who had recovered from COVID-19.

V gene TRBV3-1 (or the pseudogene TRBV3-2) combines with J gene TRBJ2-1; 10 bases line up with TRBD2. This CDR3 contains 15 residues. Germline trimming cut 1 base from V and 8 bases from J; bases unmatched to any gene: 5. Germline V gene lookup returns CDR1 LGHDT and CDR2 YNNKEL (reference sequence). The CDR3: CASSQVAGGGYEQFF. CDR3 sequence (DNA): TGTGCCAGCAGCCAAGTAGCGGGGGGCGGCTATGAGCAGTTCTTC.

This chain uses TRBV4-3 with TRBJ2-5; TRBD2 might be the D (6 bases). Trimming removed 0 bases from V and 4 bases from J, with 18 bases in between. CDR1 and CDR2 from the germline V gene are LGHNA and YSLEER. The CDR3 sequence is 17 residues long. The CDR3 is CASSQEPAGQGGETQYF. The CDR3 DNA follows: TGCGCCAGCAGCCAAGAACCGGCAGGCCAGGGAGGAGAGACCCAGTACTTC.

The chain uses TRBV7-8 and TRBJ1-5; TRBD1 is a possible D gene (6 bases). The V gene lost 0 bases and the J gene lost 3 bases, with 18 bases spanning the gap. In germline, CDR1 is SGHVS, CDR2 FQNEAQ. CDR3 length equals 18 residues. The CDR3 region has the DNA TGTGCCAGCAGCTTAGCTCGAGTGGGTCGGGACACCAATCAGCCCCAGCATTTT. It translates to CASSLARVGRDTNQPQHF.

V is TRBV28 and J is TRBJ2-7, with TRBD2 identical over 8 bases. The CDR3 totals 14 residues. Per germline, CDR1 MDHEN and CDR2 SYDVKM. After removal of 6 bases from V and 0 bases from J, the junction contained 4 bases not matched to a gene. The CDR3 sequence is CASRLAGNSYEQYF. The DNA of the CDR3 is TGTGCCAGCAGATTAGCGGGAAACTCCTACGAGCAGTACTTC.

This clone was seen only a few times. This rearrangement joins TRBV12-5 to TRBJ1-1; D not certain. The germline V and J ends were trimmed by 2 bases and 0 bases, with 13 bases remaining between them. Germline values: CDR1 LGHNT, CDR2 FRNRAP. CDR3 length: 16 amino acids. CDR3 DNA sequence: TGTGCTAGTGGTTTGTTTCCGGGAATCATGAACACTGAAGCTTTCTTT. Its protein product is CASGLFPGIMNTEAFF.

The CDR3 DNA sequence: TGTGCCAGCAGTTCCCCCCTTCAACAGGGGTCCTATGGCTACACCTTC. Its translation: CASSSPLQQGSYGYTF. The V and J genes are TRBV28 and TRBJ1-2; 7 bases match TRBD1. The CDR3 is 16 amino acids. V trimming: 4 bases; J trimming: 4 bases; junction bases outside the gene matches: 12. Germline loops: CDR1 MDHEN, CDR2 SYDVKM.

This chain connects TRBV10-3 to TRBJ2-7; D is unclear. Looked up from germline, CDR1 is ENHRY and CDR2 is SYGVKD. Trimming removed 0 bases from V and 0 bases from J, with 9 bases in between. CDR3 length: 15 amino acids. The CDR3 reads CAISESGGSSYEQYF. The CDR3 bases are TGTGCCATCAGTGAGTCTGGCGGAAGCTCCTACGAGCAGTACTTC.

The chain has TRBV6-2 or TRBV6-3 and TRBJ1-5, with 8 bases lining up with TRBD1. Germline assignment: CDR1 MNHEY and CDR2 SVGEGT. Trimming cost V 5 bases and J 6 bases; bases outside gene matches: 9. The CDR3 totals 15 residues. The CDR3 sequence is CASSTGTGRRQPQHF. In DNA form, the CDR3 reads TGTGCCAGCAGTACCGGGACAGGTCGGCGTCAGCCCCAGCATTTT.

This sequence joins TRBV6-5 and TRBJ1-5; 7 bases line up with TRBD1. The CDR3 is 13 residues long. The germline CDR1 and CDR2 sequences are MNHEY and SVGAGI. V was clipped by 5 bases and J by 7 bases; unmatched bases: 5. CDR3 sequence reads: CASSQTGRQPQHF. The CDR3 DNA is TGTGCCAGCAGTCAGACAGGGAGGCAGCCCCAGCATTTT.

The V and J genes are TRBV3-1 (or the pseudogene TRBV3-2) and TRBJ2-7; 7 bases fit TRBD1. With V trimmed by 4 bases and J by 3 bases, 3 bases remained unmatched. Germline CDR1 is LGHDT and CDR2 is YNNKEL (reference sequence). This CDR3 contains 13 residues. In DNA form, the CDR3 reads TGTGCCAGCAGCCGCGGACAGGTCTACGAGCAGTACTTC. Translating it yields CASSRGQVYEQYF.

The chain employs TRBV10-2 and TRBJ1-6, with a weak D call TRBD1 (5 bases). Trimming cost V 8 bases and J 6 bases, with 14 bases left between them. The CDR3 runs 14 residues. Germline assignment: CDR1 WSHSY and CDR2 SAAADI. The CDR3 spells CASAVGGGNSPLHF. CDR3 in DNA: TGCGCCAGCGCAGTGGGGGGGGGTAATTCACCCCTCCACTTT.

The chain is built from TRBV6-5 and TRBJ1-2, with TRBD1 matching over 7 bases. In germline, CDR1 is MNHEY, CDR2 SVGAGI. With V trimmed by 6 bases and J by 4 bases, 5 bases remained unmatched. The CDR3 length is 13 residues. The CDR3 loop is CASRTGIGYGYTF. The CDR3 bases are TGTGCCAGCAGGACAGGGATCGGCTATGGCTACACCTTC.

The V gene is TRBV6-1, the J gene TRBJ1-6; tentatively, D is TRBD1 (5 bases). V gave up 2 bases and J gave up 9 bases, with 11 bases separating them. Germline V gene sequence: CDR1 MNHNS, CDR2 SASEGT. The CDR3 length is 14 residues. This CDR3 reads CASSEYGGTSPLHF. The CDR3 nucleotides are TGTGCCAGCAGTGAATATGGAGGGACTTCACCCCTCCACTTT.

The chain carries TRBV5-1 and TRBJ2-2, with TRBD2 identical over 14 bases. J was trimmed by 0 bases and V by 5 bases; bases with no gene match: 3. The CDR3 is 17 residues long. Germline CDR1 reads SGHRS; CDR2 reads YFSETQ. CDR3 protein: CASRGLAGVANTGELFF. The CDR3 region has the DNA TGCGCCAGCAGGGGACTAGCGGGGGTCGCGAACACCGGGGAGCTGTTTTTT.

V is TRBV7-9 and J is TRBJ1-5; 9 nucleotides align to TRBD1. This CDR3 region has 16 residues. With V trimmed by 5 bases and J by 5 bases, 10 bases remained unmatched. Germline assignment: CDR1 SEHNR and CDR2 FQNEAQ (reference sequence). This chain's CDR3 is CASSRRDRVRYQPQHF. For the CDR3, the DNA is TGTGCCAGCAGCCGTAGGGACAGGGTGAGGTATCAGCCCCAGCATTTT.